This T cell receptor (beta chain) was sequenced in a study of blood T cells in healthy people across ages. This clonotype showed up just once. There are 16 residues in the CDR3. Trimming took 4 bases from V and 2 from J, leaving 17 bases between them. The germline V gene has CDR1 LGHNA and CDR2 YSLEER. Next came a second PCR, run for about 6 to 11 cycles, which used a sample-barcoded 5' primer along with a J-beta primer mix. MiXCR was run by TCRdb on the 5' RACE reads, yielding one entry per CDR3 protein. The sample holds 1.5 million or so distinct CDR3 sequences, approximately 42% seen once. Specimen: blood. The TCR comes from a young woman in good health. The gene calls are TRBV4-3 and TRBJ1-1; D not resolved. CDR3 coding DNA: TGCGCCAGCAGCCCCACTACCGGGTCCTTAAACACTGAAGCTTTCTTT. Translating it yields CASSPTTGSLNTEAFF.